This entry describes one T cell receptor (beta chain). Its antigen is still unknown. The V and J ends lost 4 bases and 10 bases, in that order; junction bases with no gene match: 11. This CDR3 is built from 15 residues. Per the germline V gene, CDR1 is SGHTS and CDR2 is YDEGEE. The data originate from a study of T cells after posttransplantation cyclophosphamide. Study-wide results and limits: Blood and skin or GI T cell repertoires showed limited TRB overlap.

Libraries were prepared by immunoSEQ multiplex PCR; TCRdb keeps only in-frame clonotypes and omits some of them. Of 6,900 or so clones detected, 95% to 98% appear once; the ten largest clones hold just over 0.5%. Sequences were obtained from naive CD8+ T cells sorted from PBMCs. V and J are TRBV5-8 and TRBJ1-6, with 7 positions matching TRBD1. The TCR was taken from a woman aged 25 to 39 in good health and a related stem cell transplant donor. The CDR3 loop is CASSPQTGWESPLHF. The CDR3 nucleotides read TGTGCCAGCAGCCCACAGACAGGGTGGGAGTCACCCCTCCACTTT.